This TCR beta chain stems from a study of cytomegalovirus exposure and HLA in healthy donors. Germline V gene sequence: CDR1 LNHDA, CDR2 SQIVND (reference sequence). V lost 3 bases, J lost 0 bases, and 18 bases lay in between. This CDR3 is 18 amino acids long. Both 60 Vbeta primers and 13 Jbeta primers went into the PCR. This table comes from immunoSEQ multiplex PCR, and its TCRdb copy is limited to in-frame clones, with some not included. The sample lists some 130,000 clones, more than 70% occurring once. Specimen: PBMCs. This TCR came from a young man in good health and CMV-seronegative. This rearrangement joins TRBV19 to TRBJ1-3; D is perhaps TRBD1 (5 bases). The CDR3 reads CASSIWGRRALSGNTIYF. CDR3 DNA sequence: TGTGCCAGTAGTATTTGGGGCCGGAGGGCTCTCTCTGGAAACACCATATATTTT.